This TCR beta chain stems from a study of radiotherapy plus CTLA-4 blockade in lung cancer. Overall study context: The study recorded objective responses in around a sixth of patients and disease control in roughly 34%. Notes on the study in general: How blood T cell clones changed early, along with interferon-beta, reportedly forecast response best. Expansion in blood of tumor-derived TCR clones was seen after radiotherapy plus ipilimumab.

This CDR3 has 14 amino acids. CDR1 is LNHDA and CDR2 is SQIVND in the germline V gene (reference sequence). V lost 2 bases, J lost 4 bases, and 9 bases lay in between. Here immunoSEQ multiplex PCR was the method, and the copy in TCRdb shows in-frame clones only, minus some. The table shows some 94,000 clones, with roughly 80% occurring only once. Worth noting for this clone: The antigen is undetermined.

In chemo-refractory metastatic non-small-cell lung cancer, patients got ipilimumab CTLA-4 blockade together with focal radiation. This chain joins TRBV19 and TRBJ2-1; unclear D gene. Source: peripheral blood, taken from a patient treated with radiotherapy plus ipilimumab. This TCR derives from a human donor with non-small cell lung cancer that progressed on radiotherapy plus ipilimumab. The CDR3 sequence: CASSIFGRYNEQFF. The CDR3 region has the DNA TGTGCCAGTAGTATATTTGGCAGATACAATGAGCAGTTCTTC.